A selection of T cell receptor beta chains follows, all from one sample in a study of blood T cell repertoires in COVID-19. Here immunoSEQ multiplex PCR was the method, and the copy in TCRdb shows in-frame clones only, minus some. The sample has approximately 450,000 clones; around 90% are singletons. What was sequenced was PBMCs or T cells enriched from blood (not recorded which). The receptors stem from a woman aged 18-29 years with acute COVID-19. The CDR3 runs from the conserved cysteine through the conserved F or W. Fields, in order: D gene, J gene, clone size, V gene, CDR3 DNA, CDR3 protein. A D gene is named only where the DNA matches it firmly. Rows may omit the clone size; those that give it use once, few, many or a size class.

d_gene: NA
j_gene: TRBJ2-7
abundance: NA
v_gene: TRBV2
CDR3nt: TGTGCCAGCAGTGAATTTCTGGGGCTGGGGGAGCAGTACTTC
CDR3aa: CASSEFLGLGEQYF

d_gene: TRBD1
j_gene: TRBJ2-2
abundance: NA
v_gene: TRBV5-4
CDR3nt: TGTGCCAGCAGACCGGGACAGGGGAGCACCGGGGAGCTGTTTTTT
CDR3aa: CASRPGQGSTGELFF

d_gene: TRBD2
j_gene: TRBJ2-1
abundance: NA
v_gene: TRBV18
CDR3nt: TGTTGCAGCGGGGGGAACCACAATGAGCAGTTCTTC
CDR3aa: CCSGGNHNEQFF

d_gene: NA
j_gene: TRBJ1-1
abundance: NA
v_gene: TRBV5-5
CDR3nt: TGTGCCAGCAGCAGGCAGGGGCACACTGAAGCTTTCTTT
CDR3aa: CASSRQGHTEAFF

d_gene: NA
j_gene: TRBJ1-2
abundance: NA
v_gene: TRBV19
CDR3nt: TGTGCCAGTAGAGAAAGGGGTGGGCATGGCTACACCTTC
CDR3aa: CASRERGGHGYTF

d_gene: TRBD2
j_gene: TRBJ2-2
abundance: once
v_gene: TRBV11-2
CDR3nt: TGTGCCAGCAGCTTAGCTAGCGGGGGGAACACCGGGGAGCTGTTTTTT
CDR3aa: CASSLASGGNTGELFF

d_gene: NA
j_gene: TRBJ1-3
abundance: NA
v_gene: TRBV29-1
CDR3nt: TGCAGCGTTGTAAAGGGGTTAGGAAACACCATATATTTT
CDR3aa: CSVVKGLGNTIYF

d_gene: TRBD1
j_gene: TRBJ1-2
abundance: NA
v_gene: TRBV25-1
CDR3nt: TGTGCCAGCAGTGCGGGGACAGGGGCGTTTAACTATGGCTACACCTTC
CDR3aa: CASSAGTGAFNYGYTF

d_gene: TRBD1
j_gene: TRBJ1-2
abundance: NA
v_gene: TRBV7-9
CDR3nt: TGTGCCAGTCGGGACAGATACTATGGCTACACCTTC
CDR3aa: CASRDRYYGYTF

d_gene: TRBD2
j_gene: TRBJ2-1
abundance: NA
v_gene: TRBV9
CDR3nt: TGTGCCAGCAGCCCCACGCTAGCGGGAGGAGGCAATGAGCAGTTCTTC
CDR3aa: CASSPTLAGGGNEQFF

d_gene: NA
j_gene: TRBJ1-5
abundance: NA
v_gene: TRBV7-2
CDR3nt: TGTGCCAGCAGCTCCTTCGCGGGGAACAATCAGCCCCAGCATTTT
CDR3aa: CASSSFAGNNQPQHF

d_gene: NA
j_gene: TRBJ1-5
abundance: NA
v_gene: TRBV11-2
CDR3nt: TGTGCCAGCAGCCTCCATCGGGTCGATCAGCCCCAGCATTTT
CDR3aa: CASSLHRVDQPQHF

d_gene: NA
j_gene: TRBJ2-1
abundance: NA
v_gene: TRBV21-1
CDR3nt: TGTGCCAGCAGCAAAGACCAGAGGGTCCACCCCCACAATGAGCAGTTCTTC
CDR3aa: CASSKDQRVHPHNEQFF

d_gene: NA
j_gene: TRBJ2-3
abundance: NA
v_gene: TRBV3-1/TRBV3-2
CDR3nt: TGTGCCAGCAGCCTCTACACAGATACGCAGTATTTT
CDR3aa: CASSLYTDTQYF

d_gene: NA
j_gene: TRBJ2-1
abundance: NA
v_gene: TRBV7-2
CDR3nt: TGCGCCATCCCGGGGACATCGCTAAATGAGCAGTTCTTC
CDR3aa: CAIPGTSLNEQFF

d_gene: TRBD1
j_gene: TRBJ2-3
abundance: once
v_gene: TRBV27
CDR3nt: TGTGCCAGCGGACCGGGACAGTATTCGGATACGCAGTATTTT
CDR3aa: CASGPGQYSDTQYF

d_gene: TRBD2
j_gene: TRBJ2-1
abundance: NA
v_gene: TRBV28
CDR3nt: TGTGCCAGCAGTCCCGGACTAGCGGACACCTACAATGAGCAGTTCTTC
CDR3aa: CASSPGLADTYNEQFF

d_gene: NA
j_gene: TRBJ2-7
abundance: NA
v_gene: TRBV12-3/TRBV12-4
CDR3nt: TGTGCCAGCGGAACAGGCTACGAGCAGTACTTC
CDR3aa: CASGTGYEQYF

d_gene: NA
j_gene: TRBJ1-5
abundance: NA
v_gene: TRBV12-3/TRBV12-4
CDR3nt: TGTGCCAGCCGTCGGGACAACAATCAGCCCCAGCATTTT
CDR3aa: CASRRDNNQPQHF

d_gene: TRBD1
j_gene: TRBJ1-6
abundance: NA
v_gene: TRBV28
CDR3nt: TGTGCCAGCCGTCGGACAGGGCATTCACCCCTCCACTTT
CDR3aa: CASRRTGHSPLHF

d_gene: NA
j_gene: TRBJ2-7
abundance: NA
v_gene: TRBV30
CDR3nt: TGTGCCTGGAGTGTATACTACGAGCAGTACTTC
CDR3aa: CAWSVYYEQYF

d_gene: TRBD1
j_gene: TRBJ1-3
abundance: NA
v_gene: TRBV24-1
CDR3nt: TGTGCCACCAGTGCCGGGGGACAGGGTAGCACCATATATTTT
CDR3aa: CATSAGGQGSTIYF

d_gene: NA
j_gene: TRBJ2-7
abundance: NA
v_gene: TRBV3-1/TRBV3-2
CDR3nt: TGTGCCAGCAGCCAAGAGGCTGCCTCCTACGAGCAGTACTTC
CDR3aa: CASSQEAASYEQYF

d_gene: TRBD1
j_gene: TRBJ1-5
abundance: NA
v_gene: TRBV15
CDR3nt: TGTGCCACAGTCCGGGACAGAAATCAGCCCCAGCATTTT
CDR3aa: CATVRDRNQPQHF

d_gene: TRBD1
j_gene: TRBJ2-7
abundance: NA
v_gene: TRBV6-5
CDR3nt: TGTGCCAGCAGTTACTCTAGTCCCGGGACAGGGGACGAGCAGTACTTC
CDR3aa: CASSYSSPGTGDEQYF

d_gene: TRBD1
j_gene: TRBJ2-1
abundance: NA
v_gene: TRBV7-2
CDR3nt: TGTGCCAGCAGCCCCCCCGATGGACAGGTTGGCTTAGGTGAGCAGTTCTTC
CDR3aa: CASSPPDGQVGLGEQFF

d_gene: NA
j_gene: TRBJ2-1
abundance: NA
v_gene: TRBV7-9
CDR3nt: TGTGCCAGCAGCTTATCCGGTAGCTCCTACAATGAGCAGTTCTTC
CDR3aa: CASSLSGSSYNEQFF

d_gene: NA
j_gene: TRBJ1-6
abundance: NA
v_gene: TRBV12-3/TRBV12-4
CDR3nt: TGTGCCAGCAGTTTACACGGGAATTCACCCCTCCACTTT
CDR3aa: CASSLHGNSPLHF

d_gene: NA
j_gene: TRBJ1-2
abundance: NA
v_gene: TRBV7-2
CDR3nt: TGTGCCAGCAGCTTGCGGACAGAGGATTATGGCTACACCTTC
CDR3aa: CASSLRTEDYGYTF

d_gene: TRBD1
j_gene: TRBJ1-6
abundance: few
v_gene: TRBV9
CDR3nt: TGTGCCAGCAGCGCCCTAGACAGGGGGGACTCACCCCTCCACTTT
CDR3aa: CASSALDRGDSPLHF

d_gene: NA
j_gene: TRBJ1-2
abundance: NA
v_gene: TRBV25-1
CDR3nt: TGTGCCAGCAGTGAATACCGCGCGGGCTACACCTTC
CDR3aa: CASSEYRAGYTF

d_gene: NA
j_gene: TRBJ2-2
abundance: NA
v_gene: TRBV2
CDR3nt: TGTGCCAGCCTCGAAGCTACGAACACCGGGGAGCTGTTTTTT
CDR3aa: CASLEATNTGELFF

d_gene: NA
j_gene: TRBJ2-5
abundance: once
v_gene: TRBV19
CDR3nt: TGTGCCAGTAGTCCAGGACAGTCCTTCCAAGAGACCCAGTACTTC
CDR3aa: CASSPGQSFQETQYF

d_gene: TRBD1
j_gene: TRBJ1-6
abundance: NA
v_gene: TRBV29-1
CDR3nt: TGCAGCGTTGCGGTACAGGGGGCTTCACCCCTCCACTTT
CDR3aa: CSVAVQGASPLHF

d_gene: TRBD1
j_gene: TRBJ1-4
abundance: NA
v_gene: TRBV6-5
CDR3nt: TGTGCCAGCAGACAAACAGGGGCGACTAATGAAAAACTGTTTTTT
CDR3aa: CASRQTGATNEKLFF

d_gene: TRBD1
j_gene: TRBJ1-4
abundance: NA
v_gene: TRBV5-1
CDR3nt: TGCGCCAGCAGTTCGACAGGGGCAACTAATGAAAAACTGTTTTTT
CDR3aa: CASSSTGATNEKLFF

d_gene: NA
j_gene: TRBJ2-2
abundance: NA
v_gene: TRBV15
CDR3nt: TGTGCCACCAGCAGAATGGGACAGAACACCGGGGAGCTGTTTTTT
CDR3aa: CATSRMGQNTGELFF

d_gene: NA
j_gene: TRBJ1-2
abundance: NA
v_gene: TRBV6-5
CDR3nt: TGTGCCAGCAGGAAATCCGGGAACTATGGCTACACCTTC
CDR3aa: CASRKSGNYGYTF

d_gene: TRBD1
j_gene: TRBJ1-2
abundance: NA
v_gene: TRBV7-9
CDR3nt: TGTGCCAGCACCCGGGACAGTAACTATGGCTACACCTTC
CDR3aa: CASTRDSNYGYTF

d_gene: TRBD2
j_gene: TRBJ2-2
abundance: NA
v_gene: TRBV11-3
CDR3nt: TGTGCCAGCAGCCCGGGACTAGCGGCGAACACCGGGGAGCTGTTTTTT
CDR3aa: CASSPGLAANTGELFF

d_gene: NA
j_gene: TRBJ1-6
abundance: once
v_gene: TRBV7-8
CDR3nt: TGTGCCAGCAGCTCAGGGTCGTTTTCACCCCTCCACTTT
CDR3aa: CASSSGSFSPLHF

d_gene: NA
j_gene: TRBJ1-1
abundance: NA
v_gene: TRBV29-1
CDR3nt: TGCAGCGTTGAAGATAATACTGAAGCTTTCTTT
CDR3aa: CSVEDNTEAFF

d_gene: NA
j_gene: TRBJ1-5
abundance: NA
v_gene: TRBV30
CDR3nt: TGTGCCTGGAACACACAGGGAGGGAGTAATCAGCCCCAGCATTTT
CDR3aa: CAWNTQGGSNQPQHF

d_gene: NA
j_gene: TRBJ2-7
abundance: NA
v_gene: TRBV9
CDR3nt: TGTGCCAGCAGCCCTACCGGGTCCAGAGAGCAGTACTTC
CDR3aa: CASSPTGSREQYF

d_gene: TRBD1
j_gene: TRBJ2-7
abundance: NA
v_gene: TRBV27
CDR3nt: TGTGCCAGCAGTGTGGGACAGGGATACGAGCAGTACTTC
CDR3aa: CASSVGQGYEQYF

d_gene: NA
j_gene: TRBJ1-5
abundance: NA
v_gene: TRBV28
CDR3nt: TGTGCCAGCAGCCTTTTCGGAGGCGGTCAGCCCCAGCATTTT
CDR3aa: CASSLFGGGQPQHF